Below are 15 T cell receptor beta chains sequenced from a single sample in a study of T-cell memory formation after mild COVID-19. MiXCR, applied by TCRdb to the 5' RACE reads, yields one record per CDR3 protein. The sample holds approximately 300,000 distinct CDR3 sequences, roughly 8.2% seen once. The sample taken for sequencing was PBMCs or a T cell subset sorted from them (not recorded which). All receptors derive from a man between 18 and 29 years old who had mild COVID-19 (a few samples of this study predate the infection). Cell type and time point are not known.

This clonotype occurred many times. V usage is TRBV5-1 and J usage is TRBJ2-3; TRBD2 agrees at 8 bases. Germline CDR1 is SGHRS and CDR2 is YFSETQ. The CDR3 is 15 amino acids. V was pared by 0 bases and J by 6 bases, with 6 bases of the junction left unmatched. The CDR3 region is CASSLVGGGSDTQYF. The CDR3 coding sequence is TGCGCCAGCAGCTTGGTTGGCGGGGGGTCCGATACGCAGTATTTT. Full variable domain (rest looked up from reference TRBV5-1 and TRBJ2-3): KAGVTQTPRYLIKTRGQQVTLSCSPISGHRSVSWYQQTPGQGLQFLFEYFSETQRNKGNFPGRFSGRQFSNSRSEMNVSTLELGDSALYLCASSLVGGGSDTQYFGPGTRLTVL.

This clonotype was counted only a few times. The gene calls are TRBV11-2 and TRBJ2-1; TRBD2 is a possible D gene (5 bases). CDR3 size: 16 residues. The germline V gene encodes CDR1 SGHAT and CDR2 FQNNGV. V was trimmed by 3 bases and J by 1 base, leaving 13 bases between them. The CDR3 region is CASSFALSGSYNEQFF. In nucleotides, the CDR3 is TGTGCCAGCAGCTTTGCTTTGTCGGGATCCTACAATGAGCAGTTCTTC.

The chain recombines TRBV11-1 with TRBJ2-3; 12 positions agree with TRBD2. The germline gives CDR1 SGHAT, CDR2 FQDESV (reference sequence). The CDR3 spans 19 residues. V dropped 4 bases and J dropped 3; count of bases not matched to a gene: 14. CDR3 region: CASSSDALGLAGWTDTQYF. CDR3 bases: TGTGCCAGCAGCTCCGATGCCCTGGGACTAGCGGGTTGGACAGATACGCAGTATTTT.

This clonotype was counted at least ten times. This chain uses TRBV28 with TRBJ2-2, with unresolved D. Germline assignment: CDR1 MDHEN and CDR2 SYDVKM. V dropped 5 bases and J dropped 2 bases, with 9 bases sitting between them. This CDR3 has 14 amino acids. The CDR3 region is CASSPGFNTGELFF. CDR3 nucleotide sequence: TGTGCCAGCAGTCCAGGATTCAACACCGGGGAGCTGTTTTTT.

This clonotype was found a few times. The V gene is TRBV6-5, the J gene TRBJ1-2; 8 bases line up with TRBD1. Germline loops: CDR1 MNHEY, CDR2 SVGAGI. The CDR3 totals 13 residues. Trimming cost V 4 bases and J 6 bases; bases outside gene matches: 4. The CDR3 loop reads CASSSGQVNGYTF. The CDR3 nucleotides are TGTGCCAGCAGTTCGGGACAGGTTAATGGCTACACCTTC.

This clonotype was recorded a few times. The chain uses TRBV20-1 and TRBJ2-3; no clear D gene. The CDR3 has 11 amino acids. Trimming left V 8 bases short and J 5 bases short, with 11 bases between. Germline values: CDR1 DFQATT, CDR2 SNEGSKA (reference sequence). This chain's CDR3 is CSLGPRDTQYF. CDR3 DNA sequence: TGCAGTCTAGGCCCAAGAGATACGCAGTATTTT.

The chain carries TRBV5-1 and TRBJ2-7; possibly TRBD1 or TRBD2 for D (5 bases each). The CDR3 loop spans 14 amino acids. Looked up from germline, CDR1 is SGHRS and CDR2 is YFSETQ. Trimming removed 5 bases at V and 0 bases at J, with 12 bases between. In DNA form, the CDR3 reads TGCGCCAGCAGTTTCGACGGGGCCTCCTACGAGCAGTACTTC. Its translation is CASSFDGASYEQYF.

This rearrangement joins TRBV4-1 to TRBJ2-3, with 10 bases fitting TRBD2. CDR1 is MGHRA and CDR2 is YSYEKL in the germline V gene. The CDR3 is 18 amino acids. V was pared by 1 base and J by 5 bases, with 12 bases of the junction left unmatched. CDR3: CASSQVPSGGSLRDTQYF. As DNA, the CDR3 is TGCGCCAGCAGCCAAGTTCCTAGCGGGGGAAGCTTGAGAGATACGCAGTATTTT.

The chain combines TRBV6-2 or TRBV6-3 with TRBJ1-5; D perhaps matches TRBD1 (5 bases). Germline-derived CDR1 and CDR2 are MNHEY and SVGEGT. This CDR3 is built from 17 residues. The V gene lost 2 bases and the J gene lost 1 base, with 15 bases spanning the gap. The CDR3 region is CASSYIGARGSNQPQHF. The DNA of the CDR3 is TGTGCCAGCAGTTACATAGGGGCTCGTGGGAGCAATCAGCCCCAGCATTTT.

The chain has TRBV6-5 and TRBJ1-3; D unclear. Trimming pared 0 bases from V and 4 bases from J, leaving 13 bases between. Germline CDR1 MNHEY, CDR2 SVGAGI. The CDR3 runs 16 residues. CDR3 protein: CASSYSSRTAGNTIYF. The CDR3 DNA reads TGTGCCAGCAGTTACTCTTCCCGGACCGCGGGAAACACCATATATTTT.

V is TRBV5-1 and J is TRBJ2-3; TRBD2 agrees at 8 bases. Germline values: CDR1 SGHRS, CDR2 YFSETQ. CDR3 size: 14 residues. Losses at the gene ends were 3 bases for V and 4 bases for J; bases not matched to a gene: 4. The CDR3 here is CASSYIGGADTQYF. The CDR3 coding sequence is TGCGCCAGCAGCTACATCGGGGGGGCAGATACGCAGTATTTT.

The chain carries TRBV25-1 and TRBJ2-3, with D unclear. The germline V gene has CDR1 MGHDK and CDR2 SYGVNS. V lost 2 bases and J lost 0, with 9 bases in between. The CDR3 runs to 15 residues. The CDR3 bases are TGTGCCAGCAGTGAAGGCACTTATAGCACAGATACGCAGTATTTT. Its protein product is CASSEGTYSTDTQYF.

This sequence joins TRBV7-6 and TRBJ2-3, with TRBD2 matching 11 bases. The CDR3 covers 20 residues. V gave up 4 bases and J gave up 1 base; unmatched junction bases: 16. Germline V gene lookup returns CDR1 SGHVS and CDR2 FNYEAQ. The CDR3 coding sequence is TGTGCCAGCAGCTCCCTGAGGAGTAGCGGGGGGGTCGTCGGCACAGATACGCAGTATTTT. It yields the protein CASSSLRSSGGVVGTDTQYF.

This clonotype was counted between two and nine times. This sequence joins TRBV20-1 and TRBJ1-4; possible D gene TRBD1, 5 bases. The germline gives CDR1 DFQATT, CDR2 SNEGSKA (reference sequence). The CDR3 covers 11 residues. Trimming took 5 bases from V and 8 from J, leaving 9 bases between them. Written as DNA, the CDR3 is TGCAGTGCTTGGACACAGGAAAAACTGTTTTTT. It is translated as CSAWTQEKLFF.

This chain joins TRBV7-3 and TRBJ1-3; D perhaps matches TRBD1 (6 bases). The CDR3 is made up of 13 amino acids. V shed 5 bases and J shed 4 bases, with 9 bases lying between them. From germline, CDR1 is SGHTA and CDR2 FQGTGA. CDR3 protein: CASSRGQGNTIYF. Here the CDR3 DNA reads TGTGCCAGCAGCCGCGGACAGGGAAACACCATATATTTT. The whole variable domain, filled in from reference TRBV7-3 and TRBJ1-3, reads GAGVSQTPSNKVTEKGKYVELRCDPISGHTALYWYRQSLGQGPEFLIYFQGTGAADDSGLPNDRFFAVRPEGSVSTLKIQRTERGDSAVYLCASSRGQGNTIYFGEGSWLTVV.